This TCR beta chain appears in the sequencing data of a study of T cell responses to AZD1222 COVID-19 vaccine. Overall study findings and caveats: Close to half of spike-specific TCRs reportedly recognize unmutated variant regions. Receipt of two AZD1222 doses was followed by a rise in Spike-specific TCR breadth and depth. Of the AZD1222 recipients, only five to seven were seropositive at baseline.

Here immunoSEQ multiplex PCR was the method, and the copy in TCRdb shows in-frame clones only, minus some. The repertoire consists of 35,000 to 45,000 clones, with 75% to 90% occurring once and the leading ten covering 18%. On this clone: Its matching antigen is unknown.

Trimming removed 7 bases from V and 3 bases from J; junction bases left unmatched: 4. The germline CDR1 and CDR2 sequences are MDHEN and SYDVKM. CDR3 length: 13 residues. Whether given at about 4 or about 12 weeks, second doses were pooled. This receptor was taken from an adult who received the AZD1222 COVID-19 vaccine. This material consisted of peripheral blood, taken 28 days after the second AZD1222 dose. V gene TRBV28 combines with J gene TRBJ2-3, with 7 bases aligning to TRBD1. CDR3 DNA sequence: TGTGCCAGCATCTACAGGGGAACAGATACGCAGTATTTT. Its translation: CASIYRGTDTQYF.